This T cell receptor beta chain appears in the sequencing data of a study of blood T cell repertoires in COVID-19. Study overall: Sample material is recorded as cDNA or gDNA derived from T cells, B-cell-depleted T cells, or PBMCs.

Per germline, CDR1 SGHTA and CDR2 FQGTGA. The CDR3 is 13 residues long. V was pared by 4 bases and J by 3 bases, with 10 bases between. This table comes from immunoSEQ multiplex PCR, and its TCRdb copy is limited to in-frame clones, with some not included. Of around 99,000 clones in the sample, less than 85% were seen once. The TCR sequence derives from a woman of 80 years or more with active or convalescent COVID-19. The specimen sequenced was peripheral blood. V and J are TRBV7-3 and TRBJ2-7, with a possible D match to TRBD2 (6 bases). The CDR3 is CASSSSAGYEQYF. CDR3 nucleotide sequence: TGTGCCAGCAGCTCCTCAGCGGGCTACGAGCAGTACTTC. Variable domain in full (rest from reference TRBV7-3 and TRBJ2-7): GAGVSQTPSNKVTEKGKYVELRCDPISGHTALYWYRQSLGQGPEFLIYFQGTGAADDSGLPNDRFFAVRPEGSVSTLKIQRTERGDSAVYLCASSSSAGYEQYFGPGTRLTVT.